The clone carrying this T cell receptor beta chain was seen repeatedly, ten times or more. Its antigen is unidentified. This CDR3 is built from 15 residues. The germline V gene has CDR1 SQVTM and CDR2 ANQGSEA. The V and J ends lost 7 bases and 4 bases, in that order; junction bases with no gene match: 10. These data belong to a study of identical twins. Each CDR3 protein gets one entry after TCRdb re-called the 5' RACE reads with MiXCR. The sample holds 1.5 million or so distinct CDR3 sequences, about 30% seen once. Whole-study findings and limits: Among beta out-of-frame sequences, excess sharing between twins appeared weaker. Sequences that were out-of-frame, alpha and twin-shared displayed an excess of low generation probability.

The chain is built from TRBV29-1 and TRBJ2-1, with 10 bases fitting TRBD2. The sample comprised cord blood. The sequence was obtained from a newborn girl in good health. CDR3 in DNA: TGCAGCGGCACTAGCGGGACAGGCCCTTACAATGAGCAGTTCTTC. Its translation is CSGTSGTGPYNEQFF.